These T cell receptor beta chains were read from a single sample in a study of blood T cell repertoires in COVID-19. The data were produced by immunoSEQ multiplex PCR, yet TCRdb's version contains in-frame clones alone and is incomplete. The data show approximately 240,000 clones, 80% to 85% seen once. The specimen was peripheral blood. All receptors come from a woman aged 25 to 45 who had recovered from COVID-19. Each CDR3 is given with its conserved first and last residue. A D gene is named only where the DNA matches it firmly. Size is stated for part of the rows, as once, few or many counts, or as a class when the clone is expanded.

j_call clone_size v_call d_call cdr3_aa cdr3_nt
TRBJ1-5 . TRBV7-8 TRBD1 CASSLIAGGKSQPQHF TGTGCCAGCAGCCTAATCGCAGGGGGGAAAAGTCAGCCCCAGCATTTT
TRBJ1-4 . TRBV30 . CAWSWRSNEKLFF TGTGCCTGGAGCTGGCGGAGTAATGAAAAACTGTTTTTT
TRBJ2-1 . TRBV5-4 TRBD2 CASSLLGLAGATDWGNEQFF TGTGCCAGCAGCTTGCTAGGACTAGCGGGAGCCACGGATTGGGGCAATGAGCAGTTCTTC
TRBJ1-1 once TRBV6-5 . CASRANTEAFF TGTGCCAGCAGGGCGAACACTGAAGCTTTCTTT
TRBJ1-4 . TRBV28 . CASKVTGTHEKLFF TGTGCCAGCAAAGTAACAGGGACCCATGAAAAACTGTTTTTT
TRBJ2-2 . TRBV7-9 TRBD2 CASSLVWTSGLNTGELFF TGTGCCAGCAGCTTAGTCTGGACTAGCGGCTTGAACACCGGGGAGCTGTTTTTT
TRBJ2-7 . TRBV9 . CASSVGRVSEQYF TGTGCCAGCAGCGTAGGTAGAGTCTCCGAGCAGTACTTC
TRBJ2-7 . TRBV18 TRBD1 CASSPGQGNYEQYF TGTGCCAGCTCGCCTGGACAGGGGAACTACGAGCAGTACTTC
TRBJ2-1 . TRBV10-3 . CAIRDGVGLRFYNEQFF TGTGCCATCAGGGACGGGGTTGGCCTCCGTTTCTACAATGAGCAGTTCTTC
TRBJ1-1 . TRBV7-9 TRBD1 CASSSPSGGTTYSEAFF TGTGCCAGCAGCTCCCCTTCAGGGGGTACTACATACTCAGAAGCTTTCTTT
TRBJ2-5 once TRBV7-8 . CASSNQRGPQETQYF TGTGCCAGCAGCAACCAGCGCGGGCCCCAAGAGACCCAGTACTTC
TRBJ2-5 . TRBV10-3 TRBD2 CAITQGPRGLAGETQYF TGTGCCATCACCCAGGGCCCGAGAGGACTAGCGGGAGAGACCCAGTACTTC
TRBJ1-1 . TRBV6-5 . CASSYSIAGTEAFF TGTGCCAGCAGTTACTCGATTGCAGGGACTGAAGCTTTCTTT
TRBJ1-4 . TRBV6-2/TRBV6-3 . CASSLPGRTNEKLFF TGTGCCAGCAGCCTCCCAGGGCGAACTAATGAAAAACTGTTTTTT
TRBJ1-4 . TRBV30 TRBD1 CAWSVDRPGEKLFF TGTGCCTGGAGTGTGGACAGGCCGGGGGAAAAACTGTTTTTT
TRBJ2-2 . TRBV9 TRBD2 CASSGKGGTSGTPYYTGELFF TGTGCCAGCAGCGGCAAGGGAGGGACTAGCGGGACTCCCTATTACACCGGGGAGCTGTTTTTT
TRBJ2-5 . TRBV24-1 TRBD2 CATSDLGRERETQYF TGTGCCACCAGTGATTTGGGGCGGGAGAGAGAGACCCAGTACTTC
TRBJ2-7 few TRBV6-6 TRBD2 CASRSLAGVDEQYF TGTGCCAGCAGGTCACTAGCGGGAGTCGACGAGCAGTACTTC
TRBJ1-1 . TRBV3-1/TRBV3-2 . CASSQGSGNTEAFF TGTGCCAGCAGCCAAGGAAGCGGGAACACTGAAGCTTTCTTT
TRBJ2-5 . TRBV28 TRBD2 CASSPRLAGETQYF TGTGCCAGCAGTCCCCGACTAGCTGGAGAGACCCAGTACTTC
TRBJ2-2 . TRBV7-3 TRBD2 CASSSSPSGRPNTGELFF TGTGCCAGCAGCTCGAGTCCTAGCGGGAGGCCGAACACCGGGGAGCTGTTTTTT
TRBJ2-7 few TRBV5-6 . CASTTGLNSYEQYF TGTGCCAGCACCACGGGACTCAACTCCTACGAGCAGTACTTC
TRBJ2-7 . TRBV7-3 . CASSLEQGPSYEQYF TGTGCCAGCAGCTTAGAACAGGGACCCTCCTACGAGCAGTACTTC
TRBJ2-3 . TRBV7-9 . CASSLLSFGLPPMDTQYF TGTGCCAGCAGCTTACTCTCTTTCGGACTACCGCCTATGGATACGCAGTATTTT
TRBJ2-1 once TRBV7-7 TRBD2 CASSRQGTLAGDNEQFF TGTGCCAGCAGCCGACAGGGAACGCTAGCGGGAGACAATGAGCAGTTCTTC
TRBJ2-7 . TRBV19 TRBD1 CASSRDRNYEQYF TGTGCCAGTAGTAGGGACAGGAACTACGAGCAGTACTTC
TRBJ2-1 . TRBV28 . CASGAMDSYNEQFF TGTGCCAGCGGGGCTATGGATAGCTACAATGAGCAGTTCTTC
TRBJ1-3 once TRBV9 . CASSRGREDTIYF TGTGCCAGCAGCCGGGGGCGGGAGGACACCATATATTTT
TRBJ2-2 few TRBV3-1/TRBV3-2 . CASSQAPQSGELFF TGTGCCAGCAGCCAAGCTCCCCAGTCCGGGGAGCTGTTTTTT
TRBJ2-1 . TRBV5-4 TRBD2 CASSIGRANEQFF TGTGCCAGCAGCATCGGGAGGGCCAATGAGCAGTTCTTC
TRBJ1-2 . TRBV7-9 . CASSLTTAVGYTF TGTGCCAGCAGCTTAACGACTGCCGTCGGTTACACCTTC